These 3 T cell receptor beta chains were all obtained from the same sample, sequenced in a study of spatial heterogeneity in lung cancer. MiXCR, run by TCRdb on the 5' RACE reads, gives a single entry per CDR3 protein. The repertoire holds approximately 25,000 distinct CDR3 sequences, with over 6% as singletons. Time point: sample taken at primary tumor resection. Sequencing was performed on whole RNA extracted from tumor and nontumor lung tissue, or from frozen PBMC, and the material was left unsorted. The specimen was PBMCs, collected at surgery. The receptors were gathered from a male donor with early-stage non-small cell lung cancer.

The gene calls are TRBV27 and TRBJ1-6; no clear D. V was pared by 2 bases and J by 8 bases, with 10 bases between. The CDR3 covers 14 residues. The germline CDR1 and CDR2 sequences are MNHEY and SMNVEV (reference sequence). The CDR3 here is CASSLMRDDSPLHF. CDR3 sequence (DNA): TGTGCCAGCAGTTTAATGCGGGATGATTCACCCCTCCACTTT.

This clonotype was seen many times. CDR3 sequence reads: CSASLLAGGPGTDTQYF. CDR3 DNA sequence: TGCAGTGCTAGTTTGCTAGCGGGGGGGCCAGGCACAGATACGCAGTATTTT. The chain joins TRBV20-1 to TRBJ2-3, with 12 bases lining up with TRBD2. This CDR3 contains 17 residues. J lost 1 base, V lost 3 bases, and 8 bases had no gene match. Germline values: CDR1 DFQATT, CDR2 SNEGSKA (reference sequence).

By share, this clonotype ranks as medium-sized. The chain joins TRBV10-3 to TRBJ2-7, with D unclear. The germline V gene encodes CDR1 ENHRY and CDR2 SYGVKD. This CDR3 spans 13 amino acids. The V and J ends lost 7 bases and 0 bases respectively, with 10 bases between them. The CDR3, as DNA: TGTGCCATCAAGAGCCAGTACTCCTACGAGCAGTACTTC. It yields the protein CAIKSQYSYEQYF.